One T cell receptor beta chain is described in this entry. This CDR3 has 16 amino acids. V was trimmed by 0 bases and J by 4 bases, leaving 15 bases between them. The germline gives CDR1 SGHVS, CDR2 FNYEAQ. This record comes from a study of blood T cell repertoires in COVID-19. In the original analysis: For nucleated cells, counts were estimated from reference gene primer amplification. The table came from immunoSEQ multiplex PCR; TCRdb's copy has only in-frame clones and leaves some out. V and J calls and clone size are given by that table; D and trimming were obtained from the DNA. Of some 260,000 clones listed, approximately 79% were seen once; the top ten hold 4% to 4.5%.

Sample: peripheral blood. V gene TRBV7-6 combines with J gene TRBJ1-1, with D hard to call. This TCR derives from a woman between 40 and 50 years old with active or convalescent COVID-19. The CDR3 bases are TGTGCCAGCAGCTTAGCGATATCCGGGGTCGGCACTGAAGCTTTCTTT. This gives the protein CASSLAISGVGTEAFF.